This TCR beta chain stems from a study of T cells in localized non-small cell lung cancer. Some clones are missing from TCRdb's copy, which holds only in-frame ones; the method was immunoSEQ multiplex PCR. The data hold a few thousand clones, with about 20% observed a single time. Study observations and caveats: A denser population of T cells in blood accompanied longer overall survival. Among the top 100 tumor clones, a median 57 appeared in adjacent lung. Sequencing involved a lone tumor region, leaving heterogeneity possible. Tumor trailed uninvolved adjacent lung in T cell clonality, which peaked there.

This clone was seen a handful of times. Its antigen is not known. V was trimmed by 2 bases and J by 3 bases, leaving 8 bases between them. Germline CDR1 and CDR2: LNHDA and SQIVND (reference sequence). The CDR3 runs to 13 residues. J is TRBJ2-7 and V is TRBV19; perhaps TRBD2 as D (6 bases). Sequenced material: lung tumor tissue, taken before any cancer treatment. The TCR sequence derives from a male donor at least 60 years old with stage I lung adenocarcinoma. The CDR3 region is CASSITDYYEQYF. CDR3 coding DNA: TGTGCCAGTAGTATAACGGACTACTACGAGCAGTACTTC. Based on the CDR3 plus reference TRBV19 and TRBJ2-7, the full variable domain is DGGITQSPKYLFRKEGQNVTLSCEQNLNHDAMYWYRQDPGQGLRLIYYSQIVNDFQKGDIAEGYSVSREKKESFPLTVTSAQKNPTAFYLCASSITDYYEQYFGPGTRLTVT.